This T cell receptor (beta chain) is drawn from a study of CD8+CD57+ T cells in acquired aplastic anemia. It was patients with CD8+CD57+ cell expansion by flow cytometry who were chosen for sequencing. This clonotype was observed at least ten times. Template material for TCR beta VDJ and CDR3 profiling consisted of genomic DNA. In TCRdb, the reads were re-called with MiXCR into one record per CDR3 protein. The sample shows roughly 240,000 distinct CDR3 sequences, approximately 50% of them seen only once. The germline V gene encodes CDR1 SQVTM and CDR2 ANQGSEA. This CDR3 region has 15 residues. V shed 4 bases and J 0 bases; nucleotides not matched to a gene: 9.

The V call is TRBV29-1, the J call TRBJ2-7; TRBD2 matches at 7 bases. Sample: sorted CD4+, CD8+, or CD8+CD57+ T cells (not recorded which) from PBMCs. This receptor was identified in a human donor with aplastic anemia. The DNA of the CDR3 is TGCAGCGTTGGGGGGGGACTGGAGATCTCCTACGAGCAGTACTTC. Its translation: CSVGGGLEISYEQYF.